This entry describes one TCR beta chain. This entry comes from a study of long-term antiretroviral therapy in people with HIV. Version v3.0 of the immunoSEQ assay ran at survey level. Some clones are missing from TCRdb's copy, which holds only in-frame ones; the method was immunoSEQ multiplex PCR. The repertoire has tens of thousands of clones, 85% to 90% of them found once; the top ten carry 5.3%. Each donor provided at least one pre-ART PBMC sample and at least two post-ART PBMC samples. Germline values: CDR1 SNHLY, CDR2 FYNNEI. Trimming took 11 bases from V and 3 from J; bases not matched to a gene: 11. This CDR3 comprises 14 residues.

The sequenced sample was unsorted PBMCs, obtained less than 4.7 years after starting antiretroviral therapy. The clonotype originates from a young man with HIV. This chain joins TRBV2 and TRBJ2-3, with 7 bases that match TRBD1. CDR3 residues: CAVLQGLRTDTQYF. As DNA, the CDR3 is TGTGCCGTACTACAGGGGTTAAGGACAGATACGCAGTATTTT.